This TCR beta chain was profiled in a study of T cell responses to AZD1222 COVID-19 vaccine. This table comes from immunoSEQ multiplex PCR, and its TCRdb copy is limited to in-frame clones, with some not included. The sample's table shows about 140,000 clones. The TCR sequence derives from an adult in good health. Sequences were obtained from peripheral blood.

The CDR3 DNA reads TGTGCCAGTATGATCCGGACAGGGCATAATTCACCCCTCCACTTT. Translated: CASMIRTGHNSPLHF. The chain combines TRBV19 with TRBJ1-6; TRBD1 aligns across 8 bases. The V and J ends lost 7 bases and 5 bases, in that order; junction bases with no gene match: 7. This CDR3 contains 15 residues. The germline CDR1 and CDR2 sequences are LNHDA and SQIVND (reference sequence).